Following are 10 T cell receptor beta chains from one sample sequenced in a study of a mutant IDH1 vaccine in newly diagnosed glioma. As to time point: week 11, during vaccination. Each dose of the vaccine consisted of 300 ug of mutant IDH1 20-mer peptide, with topical imiquimod. What these receptors recognize is not known. TCRdb keeps only in-frame clones here, not all; method: immunoSEQ multiplex PCR. The table includes about 130,000 clones, about four fifths detected once. The input for sequencing was PBMCs, taken from a glioma patient whose treatment included an IDH1 peptide vaccine. The receptors stem from a man aged 40-49 years with glioma.

The chain joins TRBV10-3 to TRBJ2-1, with D possibly called TRBD1 or TRBD2 (5 bases each). The germline gives CDR1 ENHRY, CDR2 SYGVKD. Between the trimmed V and J ends, which lost 0 bases and 4 bases, there was a span of 10 bases. The CDR3 is 15 amino acids. The CDR3 nucleotides are TGTGCCATCAGTGAGTCCGGGGCAAATTACAATGAGCAGTTCTTC. Its protein product is CAISESGANYNEQFF.

J is TRBJ2-1 and V is TRBV5-5; the D is unclear. CDR3 length equals 12 residues. Germline CDR1 reads SGHKS; CDR2 reads YYEKEE (reference sequence). V shed 4 bases and J shed 3 bases, with 5 bases lying between them. This CDR3 reads CASSGDYNEQFF. The CDR3 coding sequence is TGTGCCAGCAGCGGGGACTACAATGAGCAGTTCTTC.

This clone was counted a few times. V gene TRBV16 combines with J gene TRBJ1-5, with 7 bases lining up with TRBD1. V lost 4 bases and J lost 5; bases outside the gene matches: 17. The CDR3 runs 18 residues. The germline V gene has CDR1 KGHSY and CDR2 FQNENV. The CDR3 sequence is CASSPALRRQGIYQPQHF. CDR3 in DNA: TGTGCCAGCAGCCCCGCCCTGAGAAGACAGGGAATTTATCAGCCCCAGCATTTT.

The DNA of the CDR3 is TGTGCCATCAGTCCGGGACAGGGATTAGATACGCAGTATTTT. This codes for CAISPGQGLDTQYF. The genes are TRBV10-3 and TRBJ2-3, with 9 bases aligning to TRBD1. Germline CDR1 and CDR2: ENHRY and SYGVKD. The trim removed 5 bases at V and 5 bases at J, leaving 5 bases unmatched. The CDR3 extends over 14 amino acids.

This clone was detected only once. This chain joins TRBV6-5 and TRBJ2-4, with D possibly TRBD1 on 6 matching bases. The CDR3 consists of 13 residues. V gave up 2 bases and J gave up 7 bases, with 9 bases separating them. Germline V lookup: CDR1 MNHEY, CDR2 SVGAGI. CDR3 DNA: TGTGCCAGCAGTTACGGGGGCGGGAACATTCAGTACTTC. It encodes CASSYGGGNIQYF.

In this sample, this clone turned up once. This chain links TRBV30 with TRBJ2-2; TRBD1 is a possible D gene (5 bases). The CDR3 consists of 13 residues. The germline V and J ends were trimmed by 6 bases and 7 bases, with 15 bases remaining between them. The germline V gene encodes CDR1 GTSNPN and CDR2 SVGIG (reference sequence). CDR3 in amino acids: CACFRDNGGELFF. Here the CDR3 DNA reads TGTGCCTGTTTCAGGGATAATGGCGGGGAGCTGTTTTTT.

The J gene is TRBJ1-5, the V gene TRBV27, with unresolved D. This CDR3 spans 15 amino acids. Germline V gene lookup returns CDR1 MNHEY and CDR2 SMNVEV (reference sequence). V lost 2 bases to trimming and J lost 0 bases, with 8 bases between them. The CDR3 region has the DNA TGTGCCAGCAGTTTAAGGGAGTATAGCAATCAGCCCCAGCATTTT. This codes for CASSLREYSNQPQHF.

The chain couples TRBV5-8 to TRBJ2-6; 8 positions match TRBD1. CDR1 is SGHTS and CDR2 is YDEGEE in the germline V gene. The CDR3 loop spans 17 amino acids. V shed 0 bases, J shed 1 base, and the junction held 3 bases outside the gene matches. The CDR3 protein is CASSLGQGLSGANVLTF. Written as DNA, the CDR3 is TGTGCCAGCAGCTTGGGACAGGGGCTGTCTGGGGCCAACGTCCTGACTTTC.

V usage is TRBV6-4 and J usage is TRBJ1-5; D is uncertain. The length of the CDR3 is 13 residues. V lost 2 bases, J lost 7 bases, and 9 bases lay in between. The germline CDR1 and CDR2 sequences are MRHNA and SNTAGT. CDR3 coding DNA: TGTGCCAGCAGTGACACGGTGGGGCAGCCCCAGCATTTT. Protein: CASSDTVGQPQHF.

In this sample, this clone turned up a few times. V is TRBV30 and J is TRBJ1-2; 7 bases are shared with TRBD1. This CDR3 is 13 amino acids long. Per the germline V gene, CDR1 is GTSNPN and CDR2 is SVGIG (reference sequence). Trimming took 4 bases from V and 5 from J; bases not matched to a gene: 7. The CDR3 spells CAWIGRGPYGYTF. The CDR3 DNA follows: TGTGCCTGGATCGGAAGGGGGCCGTATGGCTACACCTTC.